The sequence of this T cell receptor beta chain was determined in a study of T cell responses to AZD1222 COVID-19 vaccine. Overall study results and limits: After two AZD1222 doses, spike-specific TCR breadth and depth rose versus day 0.

Points on this clone: As yet, its antigen is unknown.

The CDR3 totals 14 residues. From germline, CDR1 is SGHTA and CDR2 FQGNSA. The V and J ends lost 4 bases and 3 bases, in that order; junction bases with no gene match: 4. The protocol was immunoSEQ multiplex PCR, while the TCRdb copy is restricted to in-frame clones and leaves out a portion. The profile shows about 110,000 clones, 88% of them singletons. The chain uses TRBV7-2 and TRBJ2-3, with 7 nucleotides matching TRBD2. This specimen was peripheral blood, taken on day 0 of AZD1222 vaccination. The receptor's source is an adult in good health. CDR3 sequence (DNA): TGTGCCAGCAGCTCGCGGGGGAGAACAGATACGCAGTATTTT. Its protein product is CASSSRGRTDTQYF.